The source of this T cell receptor beta chain is a study of blood T cells in healthy people across ages. Whole-study findings and limits: When set beside aged donors, long-lived donors presented more naive CD4+ cells and higher diversity. PBMCs that were unsorted prevented a conclusive naive versus antigen-experienced comparison.

Alongside a J-beta primer mix, a sample-barcoded 5' primer served in a second PCR lasting about 7 to 12 cycles. The template-switch adaptor, which had 12 random nucleotides, put a tag on each cDNA molecule. TCRdb independently ran MiXCR on the 5' RACE reads; one entry per CDR3 protein. The sample has roughly 1,500,000 distinct CDR3 sequences, about 31% seen once; the top ten hold over 9%. This clonotype was counted many times. The antigen remains unidentified. This CDR3 is 15 amino acids long. J lost 1 base, V lost 3 bases, and 3 bases had no gene match. In germline, CDR1 is MGHRA, CDR2 YSYEKL. The sample providers were healthy Caucasian people from Russia, aged about 6 to 90.

This sequence was found in a woman aged 25 to 39 in good health. Sequenced: blood. This rearrangement joins TRBV4-1 to TRBJ2-4; 7 nucleotides align to TRBD1. CDR3: CASSQLGQAKNIQYF. The CDR3 nucleotides read TGCGCCAGCAGCCAGCTGGGACAGGCCAAAAACATTCAGTACTTC.